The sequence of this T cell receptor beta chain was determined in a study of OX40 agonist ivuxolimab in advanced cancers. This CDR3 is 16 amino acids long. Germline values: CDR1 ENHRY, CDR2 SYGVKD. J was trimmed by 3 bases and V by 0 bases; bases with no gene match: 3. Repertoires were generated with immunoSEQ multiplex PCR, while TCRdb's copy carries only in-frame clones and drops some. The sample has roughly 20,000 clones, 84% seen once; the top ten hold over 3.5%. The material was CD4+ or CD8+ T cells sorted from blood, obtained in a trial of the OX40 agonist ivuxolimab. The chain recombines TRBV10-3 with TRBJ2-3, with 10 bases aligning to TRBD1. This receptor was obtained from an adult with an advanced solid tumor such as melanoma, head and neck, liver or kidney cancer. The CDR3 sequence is CAISESTGGATDTQYF. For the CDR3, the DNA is TGTGCCATCAGTGAGTCGACAGGGGGCGCAACAGATACGCAGTATTTT.